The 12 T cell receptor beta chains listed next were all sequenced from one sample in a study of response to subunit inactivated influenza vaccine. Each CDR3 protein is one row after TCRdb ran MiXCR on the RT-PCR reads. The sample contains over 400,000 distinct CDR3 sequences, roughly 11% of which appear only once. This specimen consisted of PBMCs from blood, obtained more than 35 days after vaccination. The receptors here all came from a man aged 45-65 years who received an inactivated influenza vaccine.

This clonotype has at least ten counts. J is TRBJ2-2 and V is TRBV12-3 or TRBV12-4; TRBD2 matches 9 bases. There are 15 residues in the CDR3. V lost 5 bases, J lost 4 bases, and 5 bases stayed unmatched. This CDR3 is CASSHSGRGTGELFF. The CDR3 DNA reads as TGTGCCAGCAGTCATAGCGGGAGAGGCACCGGGGAGCTGTTTTTT.

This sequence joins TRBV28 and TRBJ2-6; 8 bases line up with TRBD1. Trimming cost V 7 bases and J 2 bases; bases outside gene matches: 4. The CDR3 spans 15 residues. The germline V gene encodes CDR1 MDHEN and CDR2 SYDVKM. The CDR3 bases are TGTGCCAGCAATGACAGGGGTCCTGGGGCCAACGTCCTGACTTTC. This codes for CASNDRGPGANVLTF.

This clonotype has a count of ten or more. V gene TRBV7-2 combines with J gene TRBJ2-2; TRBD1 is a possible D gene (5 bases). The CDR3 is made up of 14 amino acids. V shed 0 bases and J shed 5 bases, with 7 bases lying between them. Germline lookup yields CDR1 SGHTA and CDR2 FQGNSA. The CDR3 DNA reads TGTGCCAGCAGCTTAGCGACAGCAACCGGGGAGCTGTTTTTT. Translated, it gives CASSLATATGELFF.

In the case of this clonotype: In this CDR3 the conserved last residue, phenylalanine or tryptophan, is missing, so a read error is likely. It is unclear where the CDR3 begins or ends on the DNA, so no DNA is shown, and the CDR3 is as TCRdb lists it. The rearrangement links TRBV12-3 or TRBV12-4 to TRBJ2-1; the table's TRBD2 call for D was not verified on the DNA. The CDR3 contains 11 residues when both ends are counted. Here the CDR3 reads CASSGTSGRAL.

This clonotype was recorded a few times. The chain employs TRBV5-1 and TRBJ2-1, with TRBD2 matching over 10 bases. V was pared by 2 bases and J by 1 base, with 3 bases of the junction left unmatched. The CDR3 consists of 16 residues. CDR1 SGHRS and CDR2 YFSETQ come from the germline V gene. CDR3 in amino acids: CASSFSAGGSYNEQFF. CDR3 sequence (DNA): TGCGCCAGCAGCTTCTCAGCGGGAGGGTCCTACAATGAGCAGTTCTTC.

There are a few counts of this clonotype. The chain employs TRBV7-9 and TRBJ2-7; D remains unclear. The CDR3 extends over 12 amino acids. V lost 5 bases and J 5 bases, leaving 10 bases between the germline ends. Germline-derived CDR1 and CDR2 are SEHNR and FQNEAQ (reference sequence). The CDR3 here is CASSPVSNEQYF. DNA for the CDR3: TGTGCCAGCAGCCCCGTATCCAACGAGCAGTACTTC.

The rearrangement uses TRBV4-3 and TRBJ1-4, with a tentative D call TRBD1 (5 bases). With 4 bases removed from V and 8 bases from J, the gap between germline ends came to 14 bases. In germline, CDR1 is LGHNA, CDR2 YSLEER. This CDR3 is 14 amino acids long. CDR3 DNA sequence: TGCGCCAGCAGCCGGGACCAGGGCGGGGAAAAACTGTTTTTT. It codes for CASSRDQGGEKLFF.

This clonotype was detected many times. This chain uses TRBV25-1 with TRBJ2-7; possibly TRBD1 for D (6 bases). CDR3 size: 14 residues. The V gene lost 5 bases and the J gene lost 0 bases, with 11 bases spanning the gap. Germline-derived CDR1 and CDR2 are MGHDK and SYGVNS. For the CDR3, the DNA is TGTGCCAGCAGTCAAAGAGGGGGCTCCTACGAGCAGTACTTC. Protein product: CASSQRGGSYEQYF.

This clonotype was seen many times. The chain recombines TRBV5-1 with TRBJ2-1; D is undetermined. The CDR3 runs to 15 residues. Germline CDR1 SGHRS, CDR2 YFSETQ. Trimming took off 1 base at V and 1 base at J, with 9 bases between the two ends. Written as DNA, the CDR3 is TGCGCCAGCAGCTTGTTTCTAGATTCCTACAATGAGCAGTTCTTC. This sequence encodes CASSLFLDSYNEQFF.

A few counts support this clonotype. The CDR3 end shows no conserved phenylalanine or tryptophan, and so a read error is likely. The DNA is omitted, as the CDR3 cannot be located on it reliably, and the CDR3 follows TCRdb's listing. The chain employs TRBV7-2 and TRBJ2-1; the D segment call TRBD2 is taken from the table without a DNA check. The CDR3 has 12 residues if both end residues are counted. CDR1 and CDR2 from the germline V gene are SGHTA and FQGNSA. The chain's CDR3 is CASSSPGTSPLL.

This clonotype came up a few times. CDR3 amino acids: CSGSQGASETQYF. DNA of the CDR3: TGCAGCGGATCACAGGGGGCCTCGGAGACCCAGTACTTC. This chain links TRBV29-1 with TRBJ2-5; 9 positions agree with TRBD1. Germline CDR1 reads SQVTM; CDR2 reads ANQGSEA. V lost 7 bases to trimming and J lost 5 bases; unmatched junction nucleotides: 8. The CDR3 spans 13 residues.

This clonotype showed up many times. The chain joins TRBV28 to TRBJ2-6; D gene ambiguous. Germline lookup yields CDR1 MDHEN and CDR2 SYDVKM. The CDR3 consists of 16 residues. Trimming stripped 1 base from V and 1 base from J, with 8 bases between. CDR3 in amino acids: CASSLSRRSGANVLTF. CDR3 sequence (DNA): TGTGCCAGCAGTTTATCGCGACGGTCTGGGGCCAACGTCCTGACTTTC.